This T cell receptor (beta chain) emerged from a study of cytomegalovirus exposure and HLA in healthy donors. V was pared by 4 bases and J by 5 bases, with 9 bases between. Germline CDR1 reads SGHRS; CDR2 reads YFSETQ. The CDR3 contains 12 residues. General study findings and limits: Many donors carried some public TCRs, although rarity characterized most TCR sequences.

Concerning this clone: Its target is unknown.

This PCR relied on a set of 60 Vbeta primers and 13 Jbeta primers. Profiling relied on immunoSEQ multiplex PCR, and the TCRdb table lists in-frame clones only, not all of them. The data hold 170,000 or so clones, with roughly 87% observed a single time. This TCR was recovered from a man aged 45-65 years in good health and CMV-seronegative. The V and J genes are TRBV5-1 and TRBJ2-5, with D possibly being TRBD2 (5 bases). Sequenced sample: PBMCs. CDR3 residues: CASSTSLETQYF. The CDR3 DNA is TGCGCCAGCAGCACTAGTTTGGAGACCCAGTACTTC. Together with reference TRBV5-1 and TRBJ2-5, the CDR3 gives the full variable domain: KAGVTQTPRYLIKTRGQQVTLSCSPISGHRSVSWYQQTPGQGLQFLFEYFSETQRNKGNFPGRFSGRQFSNSRSEMNVSTLELGDSALYLCASSTSLETQYFGPGTRLLVL.